A selection of T cell receptor beta chains follows, all from one sample in a study of cytomegalovirus exposure and HLA in healthy donors. Only in-frame clones appear in the TCRdb table, and some are missing; sequencing was by immunoSEQ multiplex PCR. The sample yields 130,000 to 150,000 clones, about 91% seen once. Input material: PBMCs. Receptor source: a man aged 18 to 29 in good health and CMV-seropositive. CDR3s leave out the opening cysteine and the closing phenylalanine or tryptophan.

>TRBJ1-6|TRBV2
AILQSSYNSPLH
>TRBJ2-4|TRBV5-1
ASSDASGGNIQY
>TRBJ2-3|TRBV29-1
SVRRDRGADTQY
>TRBJ2-5|TRBV5-1
ASSPGTTSETQY
>TRBJ2-1|TRBV5-1
ASFVAESYNEQF
>TRBJ2-2|TRBV25-1
ASSESGELF
>TRBJ2-2|TRBV11-2
ASSQQGSGTGELF
>TRBJ2-1|TRBV5-1
ASSGTGTRYNEQF
>TRBJ1-3|TRBV30
AWSPGQAFPIY
>TRBJ2-2|TRBV10-2
ASSEGGGPGELF
>TRBJ1-3|TRBV9
ASSVGQGAGNTIY
>TRBJ2-1|TRBV4-1
ASSQERLGRRNEQF
>TRBJ1-1|TRBV5-4
ASSLAPGNTEAF
>TRBJ2-2|TRBV30
AWSVFSADSGELF
>TRBJ1-2|TRBV21-1
ASSNASGNYGYT